Below are 5 T cell receptor beta chains sequenced from a single sample in a study of cytomegalovirus exposure and HLA in healthy donors. The primer mix had 60 Vbeta and 13 Jbeta primers. Profiling relied on immunoSEQ multiplex PCR, and the TCRdb table lists in-frame clones only, not all of them. Altogether under 200,000 clones are present, around three quarters being singletons, with the ten largest covering roughly 1.9%. Sequenced input: PBMCs. The receptor source for this set is a woman aged 25-40 years in good health and CMV-seropositive.

The chain joins TRBV5-5 to TRBJ2-1; 10 nucleotides match TRBD1. V gave up 3 bases and J gave up 5 bases; unmatched junction bases: 11. Germline assignment: CDR1 SGHKS and CDR2 YYEKEE (reference sequence). CDR3 size: 17 residues. Here the CDR3 reads CASSSLVDRGFNNEQFF. The CDR3 DNA follows: TGTGCCAGCAGCTCCCTCGTGGACAGGGGGTTCAACAATGAGCAGTTCTTC.

The rearrangement joins TRBV7-9 to TRBJ1-4; TRBD1 matches at 9 bases. With 1 base clipped from V and 3 bases from J, the junction kept 0 bases outside the gene matches. This CDR3 region has 15 residues. CDR1 is SEHNR, CDR2 FQNEAQ, per germline (reference sequence). The CDR3, as DNA: TGTGCCAGCAGCTTAGGGGACAGGGCTAATGAAAAACTGTTTTTT. Translation: CASSLGDRANEKLFF.

This clone was observed a few times. This chain links TRBV30 with TRBJ2-1; TRBD2 aligns across 14 bases. CDR3 length: 14 amino acids. Unmatched junction bases numbered 6, after V lost 5 bases and J lost 9 bases. CDR1 and CDR2 (germline): GTSNPN, SVGIG (reference sequence). As DNA, the CDR3 is TGTGCCTGGGGCCGACTAGCGGGGGGGCGTGAGCAGTTCTTC. The encoded protein is CAWGRLAGGREQFF.

In this sample, this clone turned up a few times. This rearrangement joins TRBV18 to TRBJ2-2; 8 nucleotides align to TRBD1. This CDR3 is 14 amino acids long. Germline V gene lookup returns CDR1 KGHSH and CDR2 LQKENI. V was clipped by 5 bases and J by 4 bases; unmatched bases: 3. The CDR3 is CASSATGGTGELFF. As DNA, the CDR3 is TGTGCCAGCTCAGCAACAGGGGGCACCGGGGAGCTGTTTTTT.

The gene calls are TRBV7-7 and TRBJ2-2, with 7 bases fitting TRBD1. Germline V gene sequence: CDR1 SSHAT, CDR2 FNYEAQ (reference sequence). CDR3 length: 17 amino acids. V shed 6 bases, J shed 3 bases, and the junction held 13 bases outside the gene matches. The CDR3 region has the DNA TGTGCCAGCAGTATGGGGGACAGAAATTTTTACACCGGGGAGCTGTTTTTT. It yields the protein CASSMGDRNFYTGELFF.